The 2 T cell receptor beta chains listed next were all sequenced from one sample in a study of T cells in tuberculosis. Clones were sequenced by immunoSEQ multiplex PCR, and TCRdb holds only the in-frame ones, with some missing. The table records 35,000 to 50,000 clones, about 94% of them present only once. The sample consisted of PBMCs. The origin of the receptors is a donor aged 10-30 years with latent tuberculosis or without tuberculosis infection. Some clones in this sample may be carry-over from other donors' samples.

The chain uses TRBV14 and TRBJ1-1; no clear D. CDR1 and CDR2 from the germline V gene are SGHDN and FVKESK. The V end lost 0 bases, the J end lost 0 bases, and 5 bases lay between the germline ends. The CDR3 has 14 residues. CDR3 residues: CASSQDRLNTEAFF. In DNA form, the CDR3 reads TGTGCCAGCAGCCAAGATCGGTTGAACACTGAAGCTTTCTTT.

This clone was observed once. The chain links TRBV5-8 to TRBJ1-1; no clear D gene. CDR3 length equals 16 residues. V lost 1 base and J lost 5, with 18 bases in between. Germline loops: CDR1 SGHTS, CDR2 YDEGEE. The CDR3 loop is CASSLRDTYTNTEAFF. The CDR3 nucleotides are TGTGCCAGCAGCTTGCGCGACACCTATACCAATACTGAAGCTTTCTTT.